These 22 T cell receptor beta chains came from one sample sequenced in a study of T cells in Graves' hyperthyroidism and ophthalmopathy. Regions amplified from RNA transcripts were the TCR beta CDR3 regions. The primer set for the first-round RT-PCR of the TCR CDR3 was HTBI. TCRdb independently ran MiXCR on the multiplex PCR reads; one entry per CDR3 protein. The table lists a few hundred thousand distinct CDR3 sequences, roughly 15% of them singletons. The sequencing input was blood. These receptors were collected from a young woman with Graves' hyperthyroidism.

This clonotype was found many times. This sequence joins TRBV9 and TRBJ1-1; no clear D. V lost 5 bases to trimming and J lost 0 bases, with 5 bases between them. This CDR3 is built from 12 residues. Germline lookup yields CDR1 SGDLS and CDR2 YYNGEE. CDR3 amino acids: CASSAVNTEAFF. In DNA form, the CDR3 reads TGTGCCAGCAGTGCAGTGAACACTGAAGCTTTCTTT.

This clonotype was seen ten or more times. The V and J genes are TRBV3-1 and TRBJ1-2; TRBD1 agrees at 8 bases. The CDR3 consists of 14 residues. Germline CDR1 LGHDT, CDR2 YNNKEL (reference sequence). Losses at the gene ends were 4 bases for V and 4 bases for J; bases not matched to a gene: 5. As DNA, the CDR3 is TGTGCCAGCAGCCTGGACAGGGTTTCCTATGGCTACACCTTC. Amino acids: CASSLDRVSYGYTF.

The table lists this clonotype with a few counts. The rearrangement uses TRBV6-5 and TRBJ1-2; D is undetermined. Trimming pared 0 bases from V and 10 bases from J, leaving 9 bases between. The CDR3 runs to 12 residues. Germline values: CDR1 MNHEY, CDR2 SVGAGI. This CDR3 is CASSYSLQDYTF. CDR3 DNA sequence: TGTGCCAGCAGTTACTCGTTGCAAGACTACACCTTC.

This clonotype appeared many times. The CDR3 reads CASSLRGITNEQFF. CDR3 sequence (DNA): TGTGCCAGCAGCTTAAGGGGGATAACCAATGAGCAGTTCTTC. The chain couples TRBV5-6 to TRBJ2-1, with a possible D match to TRBD1 (6 bases). Germline-derived CDR1 and CDR2 are SGHDT and YYEEEE. V was pared by 2 bases and J by 6 bases, with 12 bases between. The CDR3 length is 14 residues.

The chain employs TRBV28 and TRBJ2-2; no definite D call. V was clipped by 7 bases and J by 0 bases, with 6 bases between them. Germline V gene data show CDR1 as MDHEN and CDR2 as SYDVKM. CDR3 length equals 13 residues. Here the CDR3 DNA reads TGTGCCAGCAACCAGCCGAACACCGGGGAGCTGTTTTTT. It codes for CASNQPNTGELFF.

This clonotype showed up many times. The chain has TRBV28 and TRBJ2-2; 10 bases fit TRBD1. The junction had 10 bases not matched to a gene; V was cut back by 6 bases and J by 6 bases. The germline gives CDR1 MDHEN, CDR2 SYDVKM. This CDR3 has 16 amino acids. CDR3 sequence reads: CASRDLTGGRSGELFF. CDR3 nucleotides: TGTGCCAGCAGAGATTTGACAGGGGGCAGGTCCGGGGAGCTGTTTTTT.

This clonotype is a singleton in its sample. The CDR3 bases are TGTGCCAGCAGTGGCAACGGGCTGGGGTTGGGAAAACTGTTTTTT. Its protein is CASSGNGLGLGKLFF. This chain joins TRBV6-1 and TRBJ1-4, with D uncertain. Germline CDR1 MNHNS, CDR2 SASEGT. V was cut by 4 bases and J by 10 bases, with 19 bases left in between. The CDR3 is 15 residues long.

This clonotype was observed at least ten times. This chain joins TRBV6-1 and TRBJ2-3; 8 nucleotides align to TRBD1. Germline V gene sequence: CDR1 MNHNS, CDR2 SASEGT. After removal of 6 bases from V and 5 bases from J, the junction contained 4 bases not matched to a gene. The CDR3 extends over 13 amino acids. In nucleotides, the CDR3 is TGTGCCAGCAGAGGACAGGGTAAAGATACGCAGTATTTT. Protein: CASRGQGKDTQYF.

At least ten counts were recorded for this clonotype. The V gene is TRBV2, the J gene TRBJ2-1; D uncertain. V dropped 7 bases and J dropped 1 base, with 11 bases sitting between them. Germline CDR1 is SNHLY and CDR2 is FYNNEI. The CDR3 is 14 amino acids. The CDR3, as DNA: TGTGCCAGCAATTTCGCAGGTTCCTACAATGAGCAGTTCTTC. This encodes CASNFAGSYNEQFF.

The genes are TRBV30 and TRBJ2-6; 7 bases agree with TRBD1. In germline, CDR1 is GTSNPN, CDR2 SVGIG (reference sequence). The ends lost 1 base at V and 4 bases at J; junction bases unmatched: 4. The CDR3 has 15 residues. CDR3 region: CAWSEGADGANVLTF. The CDR3 DNA reads as TGTGCCTGGAGTGAGGGGGCGGACGGGGCCAACGTCCTGACTTTC.

This clonotype was detected many times. The CDR3 DNA follows: TGTGCCAGCAGCCTGACGGGACTAGCGGGAACTAGCTCCTACAATGAGCAGTTCTTC. Translating gives CASSLTGLAGTSSYNEQFF. This chain uses TRBV14 with TRBJ2-1; 13 positions agree with TRBD2. V lost 4 bases, J lost 0 bases, and 9 bases stayed unmatched. The germline V gene encodes CDR1 SGHDN and CDR2 FVKESK. This CDR3 contains 19 residues. Complete variable domain (other parts from reference TRBV14 and TRBJ2-1): EAGVTQFPSHSVIEKGQTVTLRCDPISGHDNLYWYRRVMGKEIKFLLHFVKESKQDESGMPNNRFLAERTGGTYSTLKVQPAELEDSGVYFCASSLTGLAGTSSYNEQFFGPGTRLTVL.

This clonotype was observed at least ten times. The gene calls are TRBV6-1 and TRBJ1-5; 9 bases line up with TRBD1. The CDR3 is made up of 15 amino acids. J gave up 3 bases and V 6 bases, and 6 bases lay outside the gene matches. Germline-derived CDR1 and CDR2 are MNHNS and SASEGT. DNA for the CDR3: TGTGCCAGCAGGGATCACAGGGGGCCCAATCAGCCCCAGCATTTT. Protein: CASRDHRGPNQPQHF.

The V call is TRBV5-1, the J call TRBJ1-1, with D possibly being TRBD1 (5 bases). V lost 3 bases and J 3 bases, leaving 12 bases between the germline ends. The CDR3 consists of 14 residues. Germline values: CDR1 SGHRS, CDR2 YFSETQ. In DNA form, the CDR3 reads TGCGCCAGCAGCTCCCGGTTCAGGGACACTGAAGCTTTCTTT. This gives the protein CASSSRFRDTEAFF.

The chain carries TRBV7-2 and TRBJ2-4; a possible D gene is TRBD1 (6 bases). Germline V gives CDR1 SGHTA, CDR2 FQGNSA. This CDR3 contains 16 residues. V was shortened by 2 bases and J by 2 bases, with 13 bases between the two germline ends. Written as DNA, the CDR3 is TGTGCCAGCAGCTTACGGTCAGGGGTATCCAAAAACATTCAGTACTTC. This sequence encodes CASSLRSGVSKNIQYF.

In this sample, this clonotype turned up many times. The chain links TRBV2 to TRBJ2-1, with D unresolved. Germline V gene lookup returns CDR1 SNHLY and CDR2 FYNNEI. The length of the CDR3 is 13 residues. Trimming stripped 0 bases from V and 9 bases from J, with 9 bases between. The chain's CDR3 is CASSEAEGFEQFF. For the CDR3, the DNA is TGTGCCAGCAGTGAAGCGGAAGGGTTTGAGCAGTTCTTC.

This clonotype occurred many times. The gene calls are TRBV28 and TRBJ1-5, with 8 bases identical to TRBD1. The V gene end was trimmed by 6 bases and the J gene end by 7 bases; junction bases not matched to a gene: 14. The CDR3 totals 16 residues. Germline V lookup: CDR1 MDHEN, CDR2 SYDVKM. This CDR3 reads CASSPQLGQGQQPQHF. In nucleotides, the CDR3 is TGTGCCAGCAGCCCCCAACTCGGACAGGGTCAACAGCCCCAGCATTTT.

As for this clonotype: The junction shows a germline mismatch at one end, possibly a read error. The V and J genes are TRBV2 and TRBJ2-5, with D perhaps matching TRBD1 (5 bases). Germline V CDR1 and CDR2: SNHLY, FYNNEI. CDR3 length equals 11 residues. DNA of the CDR3: TGTGCCAGCAGTGAGATGGGGCTAAGGCACTTC. Translation: CASSEMGLRHF.

The CDR3 reads CASSPRGLYDGYTF. CDR3 nucleotide sequence: TGTGCCAGCAGCCCTAGGGGGCTCTATGATGGCTACACCTTC. This chain connects TRBV27 to TRBJ1-2; 7 bases are a match to TRBD1. CDR1 and CDR2 (germline): MNHEY, SMNVEV (reference sequence). V was pared by 6 bases and J by 6 bases, with 10 bases of the junction left unmatched. The CDR3 has 14 residues.

This clonotype was detected only a few times. Here the CDR3 DNA reads TGCAGTGGTTGGAGGGCCACCTACAATGAGCAGTTCTTC. Its protein product is CSGWRATYNEQFF. The V call is TRBV20-1, the J call TRBJ2-1, with D possibly TRBD2 on 6 matching bases. In germline, CDR1 is DFQATT, CDR2 SNEGSKA (reference sequence). Trimming cost V 7 bases and J 2 bases, with 12 bases left between them. The CDR3 spans 13 residues.

The V gene is TRBV6-1, the J gene TRBJ1-3; D possibly corresponds to TRBD1 (6 bases). Germline CDR1 MNHNS, CDR2 SASEGT. The CDR3 runs to 15 residues. The V end was cut by 3 bases, the J end by 3 bases, with 12 bases between. The CDR3 coding sequence is TGTGCCAGCAGTGAGAAGGACAGCCATGGAAACACCATATATTTT. It is translated as CASSEKDSHGNTIYF.

This clonotype was counted only a few times. The chain links TRBV6-2 or TRBV6-3 to TRBJ2-3; tentatively, D is TRBD2 (5 bases). CDR1 MNHEY and CDR2 SVGEGT come from the germline V gene. Trimming took 3 bases from V and 0 from J, leaving 16 bases between them. The CDR3 spans 17 residues. In DNA form, the CDR3 reads TGTGCCAGCAGTTATGGGCTAGCCAGACCTAGCACAGATACGCAGTATTTT. Translated, it gives CASSYGLARPSTDTQYF.

Comments on this clonotype: This may arise from a read error, as a much more abundant clone is one base away. The J gene is TRBJ2-7, the V gene TRBV20-1, with a possible D match to TRBD1 (5 bases). This CDR3 spans 12 amino acids. Germline V CDR1 and CDR2: DFQATT, SNEGSKA (reference sequence). The CDR3 loop is CSARGGNYEQCF. Written as DNA, the CDR3 is TGCAGTGCTAGAGGGGGCAACTACGAGCAGTGCTTC.